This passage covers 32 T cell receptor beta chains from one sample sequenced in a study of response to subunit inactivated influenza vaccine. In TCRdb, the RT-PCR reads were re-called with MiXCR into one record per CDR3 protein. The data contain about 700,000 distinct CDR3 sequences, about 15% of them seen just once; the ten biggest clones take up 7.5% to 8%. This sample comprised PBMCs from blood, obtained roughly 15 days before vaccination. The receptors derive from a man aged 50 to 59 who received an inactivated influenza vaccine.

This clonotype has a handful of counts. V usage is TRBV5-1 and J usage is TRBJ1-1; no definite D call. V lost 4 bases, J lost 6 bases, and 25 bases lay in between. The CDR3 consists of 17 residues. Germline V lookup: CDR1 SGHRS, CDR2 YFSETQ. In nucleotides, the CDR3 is TGCGCCAGCAGCCCTATGATTTCGGCTTTGGGGTTGGCTGAAGCTTTCTTT. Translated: CASSPMISALGLAEAFF. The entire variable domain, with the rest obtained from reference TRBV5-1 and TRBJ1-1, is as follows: KAGVTQTPRYLIKTRGQQVTLSCSPISGHRSVSWYQQTPGQGLQFLFEYFSETQRNKGNFPGRFSGRQFSNSRSEMNVSTLELGDSALYLCASSPMISALGLAEAFFGQGTRLTVV.

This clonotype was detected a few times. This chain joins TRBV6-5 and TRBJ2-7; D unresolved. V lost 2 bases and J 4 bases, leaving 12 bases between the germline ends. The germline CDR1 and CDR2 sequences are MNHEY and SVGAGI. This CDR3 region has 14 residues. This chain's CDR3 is CASSYGPKRYEQYF. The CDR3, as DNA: TGTGCCAGCAGTTACGGGCCTAAGCGATACGAGCAGTACTTC.

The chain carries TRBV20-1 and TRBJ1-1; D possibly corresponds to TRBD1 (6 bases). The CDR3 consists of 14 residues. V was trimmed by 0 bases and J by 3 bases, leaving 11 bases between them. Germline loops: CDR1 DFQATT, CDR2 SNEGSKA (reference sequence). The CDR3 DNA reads TGCAGTGCTAGAGAGGGGGCAAGGGACACTGAAGCTTTCTTT. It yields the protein CSAREGARDTEAFF.

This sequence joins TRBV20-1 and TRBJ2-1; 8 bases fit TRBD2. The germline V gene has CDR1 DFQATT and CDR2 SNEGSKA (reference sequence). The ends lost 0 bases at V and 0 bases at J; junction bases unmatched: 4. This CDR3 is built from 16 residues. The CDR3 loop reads CSARDRGGPSYNEQFF. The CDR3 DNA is TGCAGTGCTAGAGATCGGGGGGGCCCCTCCTACAATGAGCAGTTCTTC.

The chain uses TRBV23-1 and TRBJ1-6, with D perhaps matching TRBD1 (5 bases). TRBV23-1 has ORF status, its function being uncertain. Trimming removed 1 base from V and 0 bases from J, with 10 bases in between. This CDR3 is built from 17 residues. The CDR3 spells CASSQLGTSSYNSPLHF. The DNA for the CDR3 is TGCGCCAGCAGTCAATTAGGGACGAGCTCCTATAATTCACCCCTCCACTTT.

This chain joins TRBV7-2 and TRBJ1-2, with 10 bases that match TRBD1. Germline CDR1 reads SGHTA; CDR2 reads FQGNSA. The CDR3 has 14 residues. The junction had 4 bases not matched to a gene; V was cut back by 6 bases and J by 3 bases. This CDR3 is CASSQDRGDYGYTF. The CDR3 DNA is TGTGCCAGCAGTCAGGACAGGGGGGACTATGGCTACACCTTC.

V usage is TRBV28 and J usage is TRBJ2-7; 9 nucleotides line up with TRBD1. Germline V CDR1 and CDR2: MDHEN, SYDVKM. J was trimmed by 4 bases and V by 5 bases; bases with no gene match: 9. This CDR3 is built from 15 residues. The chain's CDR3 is CASSPQTGGAYEQYF. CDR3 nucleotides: TGTGCCAGCAGTCCGCAAACAGGGGGCGCGTACGAGCAGTACTTC.

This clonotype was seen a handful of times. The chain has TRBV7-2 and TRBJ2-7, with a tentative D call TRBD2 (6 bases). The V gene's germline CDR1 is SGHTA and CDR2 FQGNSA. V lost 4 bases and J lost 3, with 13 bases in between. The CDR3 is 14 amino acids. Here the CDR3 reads CASSSRVDYYEQYF. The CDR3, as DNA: TGTGCCAGCAGCTCGAGGGTGGACTACTACGAGCAGTACTTC.

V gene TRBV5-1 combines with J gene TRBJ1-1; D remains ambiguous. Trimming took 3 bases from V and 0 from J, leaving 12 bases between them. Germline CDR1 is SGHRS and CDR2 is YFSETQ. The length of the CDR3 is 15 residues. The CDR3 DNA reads TGCGCCAGCAGCTCCTCGAGCAGGATGAACACTGAAGCTTTCTTT. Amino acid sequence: CASSSSSRMNTEAFF.

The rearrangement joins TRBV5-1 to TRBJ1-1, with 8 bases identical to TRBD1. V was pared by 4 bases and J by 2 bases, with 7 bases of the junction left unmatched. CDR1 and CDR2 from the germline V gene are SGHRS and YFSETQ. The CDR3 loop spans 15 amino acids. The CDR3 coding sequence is TGCGCCAGCAGCACAGGGGGGACGATTAACACTGAAGCTTTCTTT. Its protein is CASSTGGTINTEAFF.

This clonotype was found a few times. The CDR3 reads CASSYDQYNEQYF. Here the CDR3 DNA reads TGTGCCAGCAGTTACGATCAGTACAACGAGCAGTACTTC. The chain links TRBV6-5 to TRBJ2-7; unclear D gene. Germline assignment: CDR1 MNHEY and CDR2 SVGAGI. The CDR3 is 13 residues long. V was trimmed by 2 bases and J by 5 bases, leaving 10 bases between them.

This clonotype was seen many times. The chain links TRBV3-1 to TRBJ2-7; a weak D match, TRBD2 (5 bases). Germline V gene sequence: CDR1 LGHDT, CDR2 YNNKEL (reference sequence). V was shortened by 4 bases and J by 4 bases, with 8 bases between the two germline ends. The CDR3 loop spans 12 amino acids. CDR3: CASSPGYYEQYF. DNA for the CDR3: TGTGCCAGCAGCCCGGGGTATTACGAGCAGTACTTC.

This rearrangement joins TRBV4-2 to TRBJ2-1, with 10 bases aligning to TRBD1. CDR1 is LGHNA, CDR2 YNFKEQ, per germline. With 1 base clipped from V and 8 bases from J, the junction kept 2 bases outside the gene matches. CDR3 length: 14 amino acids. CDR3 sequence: CASSQGQGAYEQFF. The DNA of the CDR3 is TGTGCCAGCAGCCAAGGACAGGGGGCGTATGAGCAGTTCTTC.

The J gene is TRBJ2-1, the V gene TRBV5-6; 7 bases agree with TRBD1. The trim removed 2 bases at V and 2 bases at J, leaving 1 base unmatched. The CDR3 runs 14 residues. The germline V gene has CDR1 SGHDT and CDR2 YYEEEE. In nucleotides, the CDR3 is TGTGCCAGCAGCTTTGACAGGGCCTACAATGAGCAGTTCTTC. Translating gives CASSFDRAYNEQFF.

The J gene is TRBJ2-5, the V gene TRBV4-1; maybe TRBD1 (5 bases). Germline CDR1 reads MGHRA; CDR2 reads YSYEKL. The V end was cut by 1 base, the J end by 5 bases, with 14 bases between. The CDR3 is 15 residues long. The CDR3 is CASSQAPGLLETQYF. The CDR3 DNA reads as TGCGCCAGCAGCCAAGCCCCAGGGTTGTTGGAGACCCAGTACTTC.

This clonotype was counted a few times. The CDR3 nucleotides are TGTGCCAGTAAAGAAACAGGGGGGCCCTACGAGCAGTACTTC. This sequence encodes CASKETGGPYEQYF. The chain has TRBV19 and TRBJ2-7; 8 positions match TRBD1. Germline lookup yields CDR1 LNHDA and CDR2 SQIVND (reference sequence). J was trimmed by 2 bases and V by 7 bases; bases with no gene match: 7. The CDR3 has 14 residues.

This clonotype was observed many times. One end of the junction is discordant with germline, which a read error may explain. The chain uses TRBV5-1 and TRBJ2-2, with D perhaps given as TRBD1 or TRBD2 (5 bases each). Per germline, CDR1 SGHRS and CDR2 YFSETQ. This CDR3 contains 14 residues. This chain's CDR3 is CASSLGVNTGELFF. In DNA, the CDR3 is TGTGCCAGCAGCTTGGGGGTGAACACCGGGGAGCTGTTTTTT.

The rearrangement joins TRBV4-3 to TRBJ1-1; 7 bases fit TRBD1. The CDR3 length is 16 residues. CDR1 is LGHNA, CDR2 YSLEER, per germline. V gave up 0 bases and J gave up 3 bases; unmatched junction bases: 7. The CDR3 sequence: CASSQETGAADTEAFF. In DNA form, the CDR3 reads TGCGCCAGCAGCCAAGAAACAGGGGCCGCCGACACTGAAGCTTTCTTT.

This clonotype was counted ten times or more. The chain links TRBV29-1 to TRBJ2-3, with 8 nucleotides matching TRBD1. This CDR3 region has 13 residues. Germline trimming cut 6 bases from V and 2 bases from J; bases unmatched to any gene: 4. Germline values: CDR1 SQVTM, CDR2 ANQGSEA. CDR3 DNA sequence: TGCAGCGTCCCGGGACAGGTCACAGATACGCAGTATTTT. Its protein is CSVPGQVTDTQYF.

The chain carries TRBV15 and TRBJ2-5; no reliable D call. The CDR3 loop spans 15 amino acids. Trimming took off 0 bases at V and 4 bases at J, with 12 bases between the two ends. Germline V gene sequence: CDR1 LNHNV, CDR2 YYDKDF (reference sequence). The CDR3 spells CATSRDDFLRETQYF. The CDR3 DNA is TGTGCCACCAGCAGAGATGACTTCCTGAGAGAGACCCAGTACTTC.

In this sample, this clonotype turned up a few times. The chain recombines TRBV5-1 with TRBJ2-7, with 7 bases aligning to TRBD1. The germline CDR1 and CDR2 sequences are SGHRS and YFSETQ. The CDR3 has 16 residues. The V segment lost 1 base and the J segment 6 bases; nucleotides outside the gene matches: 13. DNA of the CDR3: TGCGCCAGCAGCTTGCCAAACGACAGGGTGAGCGGCGAGCAGTACTTC. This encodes CASSLPNDRVSGEQYF. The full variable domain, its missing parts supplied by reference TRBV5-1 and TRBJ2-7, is KAGVTQTPRYLIKTRGQQVTLSCSPISGHRSVSWYQQTPGQGLQFLFEYFSETQRNKGNFPGRFSGRQFSNSRSEMNVSTLELGDSALYLCASSLPNDRVSGEQYFGPGTRLTVT.

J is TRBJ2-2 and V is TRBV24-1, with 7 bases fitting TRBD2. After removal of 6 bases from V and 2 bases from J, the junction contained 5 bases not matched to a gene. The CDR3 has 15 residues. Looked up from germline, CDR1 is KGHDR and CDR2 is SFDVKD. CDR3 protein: CATSRTSSNTGELFF. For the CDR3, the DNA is TGTGCCACCAGTAGGACTAGTTCTAACACCGGGGAGCTGTTTTTT.

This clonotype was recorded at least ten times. The CDR3 DNA is TGTGCCAGCAGTTTTAGGTCCCTGCTCTGGGACAGGGGTCGAGGGGCCAATCAGCCCCAGCATTTT. Its translation: CASSFRSLLWDRGRGANQPQHF. This sequence joins TRBV12-3 or TRBV12-4 and TRBJ1-5, with 10 positions matching TRBD1. V lost 3 bases, J lost 3 bases, and 23 bases stayed unmatched. CDR3 length equals 22 residues.

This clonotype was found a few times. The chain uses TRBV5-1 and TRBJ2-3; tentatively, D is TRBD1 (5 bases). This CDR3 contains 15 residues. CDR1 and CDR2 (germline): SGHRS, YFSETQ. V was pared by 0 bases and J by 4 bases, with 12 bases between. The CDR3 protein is CASSLDRPRSDTQYF. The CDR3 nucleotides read TGCGCCAGCAGCTTGGACAGGCCGAGGTCAGATACGCAGTATTTT.

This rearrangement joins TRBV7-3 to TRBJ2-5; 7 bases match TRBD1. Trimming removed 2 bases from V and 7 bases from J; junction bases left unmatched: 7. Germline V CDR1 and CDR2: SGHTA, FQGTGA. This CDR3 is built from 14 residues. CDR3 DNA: TGTGCCAGCAGCTTAGCGCTGGCAGGGGGGACCCAGTACTTC. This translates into CASSLALAGGTQYF.

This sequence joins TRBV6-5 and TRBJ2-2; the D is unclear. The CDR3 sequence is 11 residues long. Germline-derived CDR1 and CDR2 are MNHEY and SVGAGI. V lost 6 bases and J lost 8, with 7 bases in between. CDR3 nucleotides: TGTGCCAGCAGCATGACAGGGGAGCTGTTTTTT. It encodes CASSMTGELFF.

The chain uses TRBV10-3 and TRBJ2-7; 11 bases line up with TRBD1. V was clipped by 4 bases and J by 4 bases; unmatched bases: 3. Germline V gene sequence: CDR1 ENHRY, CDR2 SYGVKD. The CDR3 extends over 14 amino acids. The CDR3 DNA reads TGTGCCATCAGTGTTAGGGACAGGGGGTACGAGCAGTACTTC. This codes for CAISVRDRGYEQYF.

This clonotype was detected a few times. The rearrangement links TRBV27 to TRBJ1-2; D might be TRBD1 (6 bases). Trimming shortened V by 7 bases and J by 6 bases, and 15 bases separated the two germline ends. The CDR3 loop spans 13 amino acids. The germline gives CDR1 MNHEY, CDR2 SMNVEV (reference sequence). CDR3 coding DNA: TGTGCCAGCACGAGTTACAGGGTACATGGCTACACCTTC. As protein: CASTSYRVHGYTF.

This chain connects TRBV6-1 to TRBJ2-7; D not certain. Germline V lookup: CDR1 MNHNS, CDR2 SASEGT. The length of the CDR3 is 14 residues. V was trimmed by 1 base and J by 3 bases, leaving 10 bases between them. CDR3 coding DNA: TGTGCCAGCAGTGAAGGGTTGCGGTTCTACGAGCAGTACTTC. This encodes CASSEGLRFYEQYF.

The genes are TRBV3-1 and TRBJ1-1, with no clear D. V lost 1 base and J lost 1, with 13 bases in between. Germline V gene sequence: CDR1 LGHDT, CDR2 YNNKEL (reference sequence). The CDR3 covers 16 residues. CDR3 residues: CASSQVLSSRNTEAFF. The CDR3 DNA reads TGTGCCAGCAGCCAAGTCTTATCGTCTCGGAACACTGAAGCTTTCTTT.

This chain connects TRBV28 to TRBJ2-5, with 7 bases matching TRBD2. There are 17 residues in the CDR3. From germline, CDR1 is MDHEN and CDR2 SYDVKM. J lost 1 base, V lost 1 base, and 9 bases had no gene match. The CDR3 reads CASSLSIRGLFQETQYF. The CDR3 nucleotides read TGTGCCAGCAGTTTATCAATTAGGGGACTATTCCAAGAGACCCAGTACTTC.

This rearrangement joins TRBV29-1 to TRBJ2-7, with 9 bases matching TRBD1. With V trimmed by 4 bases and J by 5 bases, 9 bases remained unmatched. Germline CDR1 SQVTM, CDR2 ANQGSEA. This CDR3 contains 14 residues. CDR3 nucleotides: TGCAGCGTTGCATCCGGGACAGGGCAGCACGAGCAGTACTTC. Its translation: CSVASGTGQHEQYF.